The clone carrying this T cell receptor (beta chain) was counted ten times or more. Its antigen is undetermined. Germline CDR1 and CDR2: SGHTA and FQGNSA. The length of the CDR3 is 15 residues. The V end lost 2 bases, the J end lost 3 bases, and 14 bases lay between the germline ends. These data belong to a study of early T cells in non-severe SARS-CoV-2 infection. Turning to the study itself: Chains from this unsorted whole-blood bulk RNA could not be paired. Study findings and constraints: VDJdb matching favored anti-spike CD8 responses, missing private and CD4 specificities.

Individual cDNA molecules received unique molecular identifiers. From the 5' RACE reads, TCRdb called clonotypes with MiXCR, one entry per CDR3 protein. The sample has roughly 83,000 distinct CDR3 sequences, more than 9% seen once. This clonotype was obtained from an adult who was a healthcare worker with PCR-confirmed SARS-CoV-2 infection or an uninfected control (not recorded which). The chain combines TRBV7-2 with TRBJ2-7; D may correspond to TRBD1 or TRBD2 (5 bases each). Sequences were derived from whole blood, sampled at baseline. CDR3 protein: CASSLIPSGSYEQYF. In DNA, the CDR3 is TGTGCCAGCAGCTTAATCCCCTCAGGGAGCTACGAGCAGTACTTC.